Included here is one TCR beta chain sequence, with context. The antigen remains undetermined. These data come from a study of cytomegalovirus exposure and HLA in healthy donors. General study results and limits: CMV serostatus was the only recorded immune exposure for donors.

V was pared by 5 bases and J by 6 bases, with 8 bases of the junction left unmatched. Looked up from germline, CDR1 is SGHVS and CDR2 is FQNEAQ. The CDR3 has 15 amino acids. Both 60 Vbeta primers and 13 Jbeta primers went into the PCR. Sequencing was performed with immunoSEQ multiplex PCR; in TCRdb, only in-frame clones are kept and a portion is missing. The sample has some 39,000 clones. This rearrangement joins TRBV7-8 to TRBJ1-5; 9 bases line up with TRBD1. The origin of this receptor is a male donor in good health and CMV-seronegative. The specimen sequenced was PBMCs. The CDR3 is CASSPLGTGIQPQHF. CDR3 in DNA: TGTGCCAGCAGCCCCCTTGGGACAGGGATTCAGCCCCAGCATTTT.